This T cell receptor beta chain was found in a study of sequential checkpoint blockade in melanoma. Study summary: Arm A got nivolumab then ipilimumab; arm B the reverse, 1:1. Each arm's sequence ended with maintenance nivolumab.

TCRdb's copy holds only in-frame clones and misses some; the assay was immunoSEQ multiplex PCR. The sample contains about 20,000 clones, approximately 80% of which appear only once. This sample's treatment: randomized to nivolumab then ipilimumab (arm A) or the reverse (arm B). DNA-damaging chemotherapy had not been given to any patient beforehand. Live CD3+CD8+ CD19− CD56− cells were sorted from PBMCs. Germline V gives CDR1 MNHEY, CDR2 SVGAGI. The CDR3 is 14 amino acids. The V segment lost 6 bases and the J segment 4 bases; nucleotides outside the gene matches: 3. The V gene is TRBV6-5, the J gene TRBJ1-4; TRBD1 agrees at 9 bases. The clonotype comes from a human donor with melanoma. The sequencing used CD8+ T cells sorted from blood (inferred from file names), collected from a patient given nivolumab and ipilimumab in sequence. CDR3 amino acids: CASSQGQGNEKLFF. The CDR3 coding sequence is TGTGCCAGCAGCCAGGGACAGGGTAATGAAAAACTGTTTTTT.